The present T cell receptor (beta chain) was sequenced within a study of identical twins. Overall study findings and caveats: Cord blood beta clonotypes present at high abundance carried fewer insertions; no such pattern appeared in memory repertoires. It was possible that invariant MAIT and iNKT cells partly confounded the zero-insertion analyses.

Trimming removed 5 bases at V and 5 bases at J, with 13 bases between. Germline V gene sequence: CDR1 DFQATT, CDR2 SNEGSKA (reference sequence). This CDR3 contains 13 residues. TCRdb reprocessed the 5' RACE reads with MiXCR, giving one entry per CDR3 protein. The sample has 600,000 to 850,000 distinct CDR3 sequences; over 15% are singletons. Comments on this clonotype: Its antigen is undetermined.

These data are also associated with another study on T cells expressing NK-cell markers.

The chain couples TRBV20-1 to TRBJ2-1; TRBD2 is a possible D gene (6 bases). The sample was PBMCs. The sequence came from a woman between 18 and 30 years old in good health. The CDR3 reads CSASRDWNNEQFF. CDR3 bases: TGCAGTGCTTCAAGGGACTGGAACAATGAGCAGTTCTTC.